These 13 T cell receptor beta chains came from one sample sequenced in a study of cytomegalovirus exposure and HLA in healthy donors. The data were produced by immunoSEQ multiplex PCR, yet TCRdb's version contains in-frame clones alone and is incomplete. The data hold 100,000 to 150,000 clones, with approximately 91% observed a single time. Source material: PBMCs. These receptors came from a woman younger than 35 in good health and CMV-seronegative.

V usage is TRBV5-1 and J usage is TRBJ1-4; D is possibly TRBD1 (5 bases). Germline values: CDR1 SGHRS, CDR2 YFSETQ. The CDR3 sequence is 17 residues long. Trimming cost V 0 bases and J 0 bases, with 12 bases left between them. This CDR3 is CASSLEGVGATNEKLFF. In DNA form, the CDR3 reads TGCGCCAGCAGCTTGGAAGGGGTTGGTGCAACTAATGAAAAACTGTTTTTT.

The CDR3 region is CASSPMPLAGVRTYEQYF. CDR3 DNA: TGTGCCAGCTCACCGATGCCACTAGCGGGAGTTCGAACCTACGAGCAGTACTTC. The rearrangement joins TRBV18 to TRBJ2-7; TRBD2 agrees at 11 bases. The CDR3 runs to 18 residues. V shed 3 bases, J shed 2 bases, and the junction held 12 bases outside the gene matches. The V gene's germline CDR1 is KGHSH and CDR2 LQKENI.

The CDR3 region has the DNA TGTGCCAGCAGCTTAGCGGTCGTTAATAGCGGGAGGAACTACGAGCAGTACTTC. This sequence encodes CASSLAVVNSGRNYEQYF. The chain uses TRBV7-9 and TRBJ2-7, with 10 bases fitting TRBD2. The CDR3 is 18 residues long. Germline V gene lookup returns CDR1 SEHNR and CDR2 FQNEAQ (reference sequence). The V and J ends lost 0 bases and 3 bases, in that order; junction bases with no gene match: 11.

The gene calls are TRBV12-5 and TRBJ1-5, with 8 bases that match TRBD1. Trimming at V came to 5 bases and at J to 2 bases, leaving 5 bases not matched to a gene. Germline V gene sequence: CDR1 LGHNT, CDR2 FRNRAP. CDR3 length: 15 amino acids. CDR3 loop: CASGQTGAGNQPQHF. CDR3 in DNA: TGTGCTAGTGGTCAGACAGGGGCTGGCAATCAGCCCCAGCATTTT.

The V and J genes are TRBV15 and TRBJ2-1; 9 nucleotides agree with TRBD2. V shed 2 bases and J 8 bases; nucleotides not matched to a gene: 4. The germline CDR1 and CDR2 sequences are LNHNV and YYDKDF (reference sequence). This CDR3 region has 14 residues. The CDR3 DNA reads TGTGCCACCAGCAGAAGCGGGAGGCCTCATGAGCAGTTCTTC. Its translation is CATSRSGRPHEQFF. Variable domain in full (rest from reference TRBV15 and TRBJ2-1): DAMVIQNPRYQVTQFGKPVTLSCSQTLNHNVMYWYQQKSSQAPKLLFHYYDKDFNNEADTPDNFQSRRPNTSFCFLDIRSPGLGDTAMYLCATSRSGRPHEQFFGPGTRLTVL.

The chain carries TRBV28 and TRBJ2-7, with TRBD1 identical over 8 bases. The CDR3 runs to 18 residues. CDR1 is MDHEN, CDR2 SYDVKM, per germline. J was trimmed by 2 bases and V by 3 bases; bases with no gene match: 15. CDR3 in amino acids: CASSFIISLGQATYEQYF. For the CDR3, the DNA is TGTGCCAGCAGTTTTATCATAAGTTTGGGACAGGCGACCTACGAGCAGTACTTC.

In its sample, this clone was seen once. The chain employs TRBV9 and TRBJ2-1, with D perhaps TRBD2 (5 bases). The germline V gene encodes CDR1 SGDLS and CDR2 YYNGEE. Deletions cut 0 bases from V and 10 bases from J, with 11 bases between. The CDR3 is 13 residues long. In DNA form, the CDR3 reads TGTGCCAGCAGCGTAGGACAACCGGGGGAGCAGTTCTTC. Translating it yields CASSVGQPGEQFF.

This sequence joins TRBV9 and TRBJ2-3; 8 bases map to TRBD1. This CDR3 has 14 amino acids. Germline V lookup: CDR1 SGDLS, CDR2 YYNGEE. Losses at the gene ends were 3 bases for V and 4 bases for J; bases not matched to a gene: 4. The CDR3 DNA reads as TGTGCCAGCAGCGCAGGACAGGGTCCAGATACGCAGTATTTT. Residues: CASSAGQGPDTQYF.

The chain is built from TRBV29-1 and TRBJ1-2; 8 positions agree with TRBD1. This CDR3 has 16 amino acids. J gave up 3 bases and V 5 bases, and 14 bases lay outside the gene matches. Per the germline V gene, CDR1 is SQVTM and CDR2 is ANQGSEA. The CDR3 region is CSVPTGTGGQDYGYTF. The CDR3 coding sequence is TGCAGCGTTCCGACAGGGACAGGCGGTCAAGACTATGGCTACACCTTC.

The chain links TRBV5-1 to TRBJ1-5; 9 nucleotides agree with TRBD1. After removal of 0 bases from V and 7 bases from J, the junction contained 5 bases not matched to a gene. Germline loops: CDR1 SGHRS, CDR2 YFSETQ. This CDR3 has 15 residues. The CDR3 sequence is CASSLEQGARQPQHF. The CDR3 DNA reads TGCGCCAGCAGCTTGGAACAGGGGGCGAGGCAGCCCCAGCATTTT. Combining the CDR3 with reference TRBV5-1 and TRBJ1-5 gives the whole variable domain KAGVTQTPRYLIKTRGQQVTLSCSPISGHRSVSWYQQTPGQGLQFLFEYFSETQRNKGNFPGRFSGRQFSNSRSEMNVSTLELGDSALYLCASSLEQGARQPQHFGDGTRLSIL.

The chain joins TRBV9 to TRBJ2-1; maybe TRBD2 (5 bases). Trimming stripped 4 bases from V and 7 bases from J, with 12 bases between. CDR1 and CDR2 (germline): SGDLS, YYNGEE. The length of the CDR3 is 13 residues. CDR3: CASSRGRANEQFF. The CDR3 nucleotides read TGTGCCAGCAGCCGGGGTAGGGCGAATGAGCAGTTCTTC.

The gene calls are TRBV2 and TRBJ2-1, with 10 bases that match TRBD2. This CDR3 contains 10 residues. After removal of 6 bases from V and 15 bases from J, the junction contained 2 bases not matched to a gene. CDR1 and CDR2 from the germline V gene are SNHLY and FYNNEI. CDR3 loop: CASRGTSVFF. CDR3 DNA sequence: TGTGCCAGCAGGGGGACTAGCGTGTTCTTC.

V usage is TRBV5-1 and J usage is TRBJ2-7; 9 bases match TRBD1. This CDR3 contains 13 residues. After removal of 2 bases from V and 7 bases from J, the junction contained 4 bases not matched to a gene. Looked up from germline, CDR1 is SGHRS and CDR2 is YFSETQ. CDR3: CASSFGTGTEQYF. In DNA, the CDR3 is TGCGCCAGCAGCTTCGGGACAGGGACGGAGCAGTACTTC.